The clone carrying this T cell receptor (beta chain) was seen repeatedly, ten times or more. The data were obtained in a study of naive and memory T cell subsets. CD4 T cells were positively selected, then CD8 T cells from the CD4-negative fraction. In germline, CDR1 is DFQATT, CDR2 SNEGSKA (reference sequence). V gave up 5 bases and J gave up 8 bases, with 13 bases separating them. There are 13 residues in the CDR3. The beta constant-region primer was an equimolar mix of two oligonucleotides covering TRBC1 and TRBC2. Nested alpha and beta constant-region primers with the SP2 primer drove four PCR rounds on ligated cDNA. TCRdb ran MiXCR on the UMI-ligation and nested PCR reads and lists one entry per CDR3 protein. The sample has fewer than 40,000 distinct CDR3 sequences; roughly 15% are singletons.

Input material: effector memory CD4+ T cells from blood. Subset denoted: effector memory, CD45RA- CD27-. This sequence was found in a human donor in good health. V usage is TRBV20-1 and J usage is TRBJ1-6; D is undetermined. The DNA for the CDR3 is TGCAGTGCTTCTTCCGACGGTGATTCACCCCTCCACTTT. As protein: CSASSDGDSPLHF.